The 2 T cell receptor beta chains below come from one sample, sequenced in a study of T-cell reconstitution after alpha-beta-depleted transplantation in children. TCRbeta library construction was performed incorporating unique molecular identifiers. From the PCR reads, TCRdb called clonotypes with MiXCR, one entry per CDR3 protein. This table holds more than 300,000 distinct CDR3 sequences, around 16% found once. The sample here was PBMCs, mostly from graft donor cells, taken 360 days after TCRalphabeta/CD19-depleted stem cell transplant. The receptors shown here come from a male patient between 2 and 9 years old who had a stem cell transplant for acute lymphoblastic leukemia, so the T cells may come from the graft donor.

This clonotype appeared a few times. The V and J genes are TRBV7-3 and TRBJ2-1, with 7 bases that match TRBD2. The CDR3 runs to 14 residues. V lost 0 bases and J lost 7; bases outside the gene matches: 3. The germline V gene has CDR1 SGHTA and CDR2 FQGTGA. CDR3 protein: CASSLTASGNEQFF. The CDR3 DNA follows: TGTGCCAGCAGCTTAACGGCTAGCGGTAATGAGCAGTTCTTC.

This clonotype has only a few counts. The rearrangement uses TRBV29-1 and TRBJ2-1; TRBD2 matches at 8 bases. The length of the CDR3 is 15 residues. V lost 4 bases and J lost 0; bases outside the gene matches: 5. Germline CDR1 and CDR2: SQVTM and ANQGSEA. The CDR3 bases are TGCAGCGTTGGACTAGCGACATTCTCCTACAATGAGCAGTTCTTC. Translation gives CSVGLATFSYNEQFF.